Given below is one TCR beta chain in context. The antigen remains undetermined. Unmatched junction bases numbered 6, after V lost 7 bases and J lost 6 bases. Per germline, CDR1 SQVTM and CDR2 ANQGSEA. There are 12 residues in the CDR3. The sample comes from a study of cytomegalovirus exposure and HLA in healthy donors. Whole-study findings and limits: Sequencing probably produced one cluster of sequence variants that were highly shared.

The PCR was carried out with 60 Vbeta primers and 13 Jbeta primers. Sequencing was performed with immunoSEQ multiplex PCR; in TCRdb, only in-frame clones are kept and a portion is missing. The sample gives fewer than 250,000 clones, about 77% of which show up once; approximately 4.6% is in the top ten. The chain recombines TRBV29-1 with TRBJ1-2, with 9 bases aligning to TRBD1. The receptor's source is a man aged 25-45 years in good health and CMV-seropositive. Sequenced input: PBMCs. The CDR3 sequence: CSDNTGGHGYTF. The CDR3 nucleotides read TGCAGCGACAATACAGGGGGCCATGGCTACACCTTC.